One and the same sample provided the 30 T cell receptor beta chains below, sequenced in a study of early stage breast cancer tumors. The protocol was immunoSEQ multiplex PCR, while the TCRdb copy is restricted to in-frame clones and leaves out a portion. The table includes some 75,000 clones, roughly 80% detected once. The sequenced material came from blood. The receptors originated from a person aged 55 to 75 with breast cancer.

This chain joins TRBV4-1 and TRBJ1-4, with D unresolved. V gave up 0 bases and J gave up 7 bases, with 12 bases separating them. Germline loops: CDR1 MGHRA, CDR2 YSYEKL. This CDR3 is 15 amino acids long. CDR3 sequence (DNA): TGCGCCAGCAGCCAAGAAAGGCAAGGAGGTGAAAAACTGTTTTTT. Its translation: CASSQERQGGEKLFF.

Here the CDR3 DNA reads TGTGCCAGCAGGCGGGAACAGGGCGCATTTGAAAAACTGTTTTTT. It translates to CASRREQGAFEKLFF. This sequence joins TRBV6-6 and TRBJ1-4, with a weak D call TRBD1 (6 bases). CDR3 length equals 15 residues. Germline V lookup: CDR1 MNHNY, CDR2 SVGAGI (reference sequence). Trimming cost V 6 bases and J 7 bases, with 18 bases left between them.

The chain recombines TRBV18 with TRBJ2-1; TRBD2 matches at 9 bases. Looked up from germline, CDR1 is KGHSH and CDR2 is LQKENI. V trimming: 4 bases; J trimming: 7 bases; junction bases outside the gene matches: 11. The CDR3 consists of 16 residues. In DNA form, the CDR3 reads TGTGCCAGCTCACTGAGGACTAGCGCTTCGGGTAATGAGCAGTTCTTC. It translates to CASSLRTSASGNEQFF.

The rearrangement joins TRBV9 to TRBJ2-3; 8 bases fit TRBD2. CDR1 is SGDLS and CDR2 is YYNGEE in the germline V gene. The CDR3 sequence is 18 residues long. Trimming cost V 6 bases and J 2 bases; bases outside gene matches: 17. The CDR3 DNA follows: TGTGCCAGCACGTGGGGCGGGGGGCCCAATCCCTTCACAGATACGCAGTATTTT. Translated, it gives CASTWGGGPNPFTDTQYF.

The V gene is TRBV2, the J gene TRBJ2-3, with 7 nucleotides matching TRBD1. Germline CDR1 reads SNHLY; CDR2 reads FYNNEI. The length of the CDR3 is 15 residues. V was clipped by 7 bases and J by 2 bases; unmatched bases: 9. As DNA, the CDR3 is TGTGCCAGCACCTCAGGGGGACAGTCCACAGATACGCAGTATTTT. Its protein product is CASTSGGQSTDTQYF.

This rearrangement joins TRBV4-2 to TRBJ2-5, with TRBD2 as a possible D gene (6 bases). There are 16 residues in the CDR3. Germline V gene lookup returns CDR1 LGHNA and CDR2 YNFKEQ. Trimming left V 0 bases short and J 2 bases short, with 13 bases between. DNA of the CDR3: TGTGCCAGCAGCCAAGAGGGTACGGGGGAACAAGAGACCCAGTACTTC. Encoded protein: CASSQEGTGEQETQYF.

This rearrangement joins TRBV13 to TRBJ1-2; no firm D call. The CDR3 totals 13 residues. Germline values: CDR1 PRHDT, CDR2 FYEKMQ (reference sequence). The V gene lost 0 bases and the J gene lost 8 bases, with 10 bases spanning the gap. This CDR3 is CASSLGPRGGYTF. The CDR3 DNA is TGTGCCAGCAGCTTAGGCCCTCGAGGCGGCTACACCTTC.

This chain links TRBV6-6 with TRBJ2-7; D perhaps matches TRBD1 (6 bases). CDR3 size: 14 residues. V was pared by 6 bases and J by 2 bases, with 14 bases between. CDR1 and CDR2 (germline): MNHNY, SVGAGI (reference sequence). The CDR3: CASRPQGITYEQYF. For the CDR3, the DNA is TGTGCCAGCAGGCCACAGGGTATCACCTACGAGCAGTACTTC.

In its sample, this clone was seen a few times. The chain combines TRBV30 with TRBJ1-2, with D tentatively TRBD1 (6 bases). The CDR3 extends over 14 amino acids. From germline, CDR1 is GTSNPN and CDR2 SVGIG (reference sequence). Trimming stripped 4 bases from V and 0 bases from J, with 12 bases between. The CDR3 protein is CAWTRGLANYGYTF. The CDR3 nucleotides are TGTGCCTGGACCCGGGGGCTAGCTAACTATGGCTACACCTTC.

This clone was detected only a few times. The chain carries TRBV11-2 and TRBJ2-1; D call uncertain. The CDR3 is made up of 12 amino acids. Trimming stripped 6 bases from V and 9 bases from J, with 12 bases between. Germline assignment: CDR1 SGHAT and CDR2 FQNNGV. The chain's CDR3 is CASSHDLGEQFF. The CDR3 DNA follows: TGTGCCAGCAGTCACGATTTGGGTGAGCAGTTCTTC.

The chain couples TRBV19 to TRBJ2-7; D may be TRBD2 (5 bases). Looked up from germline, CDR1 is LNHDA and CDR2 is SQIVND (reference sequence). This CDR3 contains 13 residues. V lost 3 bases to trimming and J lost 3 bases, with 9 bases between them. CDR3 DNA sequence: TGTGCCAGTAGTATGTCCGGGAACTACGAGCAGTACTTC. Translating gives CASSMSGNYEQYF.

This chain connects TRBV11-2 to TRBJ2-5; TRBD1 matches 9 bases. V gave up 5 bases and J gave up 2 bases; unmatched junction bases: 9. Germline lookup yields CDR1 SGHAT and CDR2 FQNNGV. The CDR3 totals 16 residues. The CDR3 sequence is CASSDTGTGQQETQYF. For the CDR3, the DNA is TGTGCCAGCAGCGATACCGGGACAGGGCAACAAGAGACCCAGTACTTC.

The rearrangement links TRBV9 to TRBJ2-3, with unresolved D. CDR3 length equals 12 residues. Deletions cut 0 bases from V and 3 bases from J, with 2 bases between. CDR1 SGDLS and CDR2 YYNGEE come from the germline V gene. The CDR3 nucleotides are TGTGCCAGCAGCGTAGCGACAGATACGCAGTATTTT. Its translation: CASSVATDTQYF. The full variable domain, with the rest looked up from reference TRBV9 and TRBJ2-3, is DSGVTQTPKHLITATGQRVTLRCSPRSGDLSVYWYQQSLDQGLQFLIQYYNGEERAKGNILERFSAQQFPDLHSELNLSSLELGDSALYFCASSVATDTQYFGPGTRLTVL.

This clone was recorded once. The DNA of the CDR3 is TGCGCCAGCAGCCAATTCCGCGGGAAGATCTACGAGCAGTACTTC. This gives the protein CASSQFRGKIYEQYF. This chain uses TRBV4-3 with TRBJ2-7; possibly TRBD2 for D (6 bases). V lost 2 bases, J lost 3 bases, and 14 bases lay in between. Germline V CDR1 and CDR2: LGHNA, YSLEER. There are 15 residues in the CDR3.

The rearrangement links TRBV28 to TRBJ2-7, with no clear D. V was cut by 3 bases and J by 0 bases, with 9 bases left in between. This CDR3 region has 14 residues. CDR1 MDHEN and CDR2 SYDVKM come from the germline V gene. CDR3 sequence: CASSFPGSSYEQYF. The DNA of the CDR3 is TGTGCCAGCAGTTTCCCCGGCAGCTCCTACGAGCAGTACTTC. Full variable domain (outside the CDR3, taken from reference TRBV28 and TRBJ2-7): DVKVTQSSRYLVKRTGEKVFLECVQDMDHENMFWYRQDPGLGLRLIYFSYDVKMKEKGDIPEGYSVSREKKERFSLILESASTNQTSMYLCASSFPGSSYEQYFGPGTRLTVT.

V gene TRBV28 combines with J gene TRBJ2-1, with 9 nucleotides matching TRBD1. Trimming removed 8 bases from V and 8 bases from J; junction bases left unmatched: 10. CDR3 length: 14 amino acids. Germline lookup yields CDR1 MDHEN and CDR2 SYDVKM. CDR3 DNA sequence: TGTGCCAGCCGGGACAGGGTAGCCATTCATGAGCAGTTCTTC. Its translation: CASRDRVAIHEQFF.

In this sample, this clone turned up a few times. This rearrangement joins TRBV28 to TRBJ2-7; perhaps TRBD1 as D (6 bases). Trimming removed 2 bases from V and 5 bases from J, with 16 bases in between. Looked up from germline, CDR1 is MDHEN and CDR2 is SYDVKM. The CDR3 is 15 amino acids. This CDR3 reads CASSLGAGAVDEQYF. Here the CDR3 DNA reads TGTGCCAGCAGTTTAGGGGCAGGGGCTGTTGACGAGCAGTACTTC.

The chain has TRBV4-2 and TRBJ2-2, with 7 nucleotides matching TRBD2. The germline CDR1 and CDR2 sequences are LGHNA and YNFKEQ. V lost 5 bases to trimming and J lost 7 bases; unmatched junction nucleotides: 13. The CDR3 contains 16 residues. CDR3 sequence: CASSTPAGDDGGELFF. CDR3 in DNA: TGTGCCAGCAGCACCCCCGCGGGAGATGACGGCGGGGAGCTGTTTTTT.

V and J are TRBV5-4 and TRBJ2-5, with D tentatively TRBD1 (6 bases). Germline V CDR1 and CDR2: SGHNT, YYREEE (reference sequence). Deletions cut 2 bases from V and 3 bases from J, with 11 bases between. This CDR3 has 14 amino acids. The CDR3 DNA reads TGTGCCAGCAGCTTCCAGGACAGAAAAGAGACCCAGTACTTC. It yields the protein CASSFQDRKETQYF. Drawing the rest from reference TRBV5-4 and TRBJ2-5, the complete variable domain is ETGVTQSPTHLIKTRGQQVTLRCSSQSGHNTVSWYQQALGQGPQFIFQYYREEENGRGNFPPRFSGLQFPNYSSELNVNALELDDSALYLCASSFQDRKETQYFGPGTRLLVL.

Only one count was recorded for this clone. The chain employs TRBV19 and TRBJ2-5; D gene unclear. The CDR3 sequence is 11 residues long. CDR1 is LNHDA and CDR2 is SQIVND in the germline V gene (reference sequence). Deletions cut 1 base from V and 5 bases from J, with 2 bases between. For the CDR3, the DNA is TGTGCCAGTAGTATAGCGGAGACCCAGTACTTC. This codes for CASSIAETQYF.

This chain's CDR3 is CASSQDFGGTAGTDTQYF. CDR3 in DNA: TGCGCCAGCAGCCAAGATTTTGGTGGTACAGCCGGCACAGATACGCAGTATTTT. This chain joins TRBV4-3 and TRBJ2-3; D not certain. The CDR3 totals 18 residues. CDR1 LGHNA and CDR2 YSLEER come from the germline V gene. Trimming took off 0 bases at V and 1 base at J, with 17 bases between the two ends.

The rearrangement uses TRBV9 and TRBJ1-6; D perhaps matches TRBD1 (6 bases). The CDR3 is 14 residues long. The germline gives CDR1 SGDLS, CDR2 YYNGEE. The V end lost 1 base, the J end lost 10 bases, and 12 bases lay between the germline ends. The CDR3 coding sequence is TGTGCCAGCAGCGTAACAGGGTCGGGGTCACCCCTCCACTTT. This encodes CASSVTGSGSPLHF.

This clone occurred once. Written as DNA, the CDR3 is TGTGCCAGTAGTATTACGCAGGGACCATTCATCCAGCCCCAGCATTTT. Its protein product is CASSITQGPFIQPQHF. The V and J genes are TRBV19 and TRBJ1-5, with D possibly matching TRBD1 (5 bases). This CDR3 region has 16 residues. The germline gives CDR1 LNHDA, CDR2 SQIVND (reference sequence). Trimming pared 3 bases from V and 7 bases from J, leaving 19 bases between.

The chain couples TRBV6-1 to TRBJ2-3; a weak D match, TRBD2 (5 bases). Looked up from germline, CDR1 is MNHNS and CDR2 is SASEGT. The length of the CDR3 is 13 residues. Deletions cut 6 bases from V and 3 bases from J, with 10 bases between. DNA of the CDR3: TGTGCCAGCAGGGCTAGGGAGACAGATACGCAGTATTTT. Protein product: CASRARETDTQYF.

For this clone: Germline and junction disagree at one end, which may indicate a read error. This chain joins TRBV5-1 and TRBJ2-1; possibly TRBD1 or TRBD2 for D (5 bases each). Germline-derived CDR1 and CDR2 are SGHRS and YFSETQ. CDR3 length equals 12 residues. In DNA form, the CDR3 reads TGCGCCAGCGGCTTGGGGGTTAATGAGCAGTTCTTC. It translates to CASGLGVNEQFF.

The CDR3 DNA follows: TGTGCCAGCAGCCCCGGGGGGGAGCACACTGAAGCTTTCTTT. It codes for CASSPGGEHTEAFF. The gene calls are TRBV11-3 and TRBJ1-1; maybe TRBD1 (5 bases). This CDR3 region has 14 residues. Trimming removed 5 bases from V and 3 bases from J, with 13 bases in between. Germline loops: CDR1 SGHNT, CDR2 YENEEA.

V gene TRBV9 combines with J gene TRBJ1-5, with no clear D. Germline V lookup: CDR1 SGDLS, CDR2 YYNGEE. The CDR3 covers 14 residues. Trimming took off 4 bases at V and 4 bases at J, with 12 bases between the two ends. This chain's CDR3 is CASSQTGGNQPQHF. DNA for the CDR3: TGTGCCAGCAGCCAGACGGGAGGAAATCAGCCCCAGCATTTT.

The chain employs TRBV6-5 and TRBJ1-4; possibly TRBD1 for D (6 bases). CDR1 is MNHEY and CDR2 is SVGAGI in the germline V gene. V lost 7 bases to trimming and J lost 1 base, with 13 bases between them. The CDR3 runs 15 residues. The CDR3 nucleotides read TGTGCCAGCAAAGGACAGACCGGAACTAATGAAAAACTGTTTTTT. Translating gives CASKGQTGTNEKLFF.

The chain has TRBV25-1 and TRBJ1-3, with 8 bases lining up with TRBD1. V lost 5 bases and J lost 3; bases outside the gene matches: 9. The germline V gene has CDR1 MGHDK and CDR2 SYGVNS. There are 16 residues in the CDR3. The CDR3 protein is CASSIGQGAFGNTIYF. In DNA, the CDR3 is TGTGCCAGCAGTATAGGGCAGGGGGCCTTTGGAAACACCATATATTTT.

V is TRBV6-4 and J is TRBJ1-1; D remains ambiguous. Between the trimmed V and J ends, which lost 5 bases and 1 base, there was a span of 11 bases. The CDR3 consists of 14 residues. The germline gives CDR1 MRHNA, CDR2 SNTAGT. The CDR3 DNA sequence: TGTGCCAGCAGTACCTCACCCGGGAACACTGAAGCTTTCTTT. This codes for CASSTSPGNTEAFF.